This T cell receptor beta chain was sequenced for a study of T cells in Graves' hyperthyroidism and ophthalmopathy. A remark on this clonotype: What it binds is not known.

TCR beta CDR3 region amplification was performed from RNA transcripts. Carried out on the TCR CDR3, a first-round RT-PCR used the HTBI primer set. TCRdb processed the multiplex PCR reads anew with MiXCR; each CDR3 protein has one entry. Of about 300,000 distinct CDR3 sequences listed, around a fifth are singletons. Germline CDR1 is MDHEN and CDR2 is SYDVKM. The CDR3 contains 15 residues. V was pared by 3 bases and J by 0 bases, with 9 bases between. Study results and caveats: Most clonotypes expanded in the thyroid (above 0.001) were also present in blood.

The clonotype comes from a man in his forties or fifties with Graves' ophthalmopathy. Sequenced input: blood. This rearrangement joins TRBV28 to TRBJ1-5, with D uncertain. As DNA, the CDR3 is TGTGCCAGCAGTTTTGGGCTCCCTAGCAATCAGCCCCAGCATTTT. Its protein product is CASSFGLPSNQPQHF.